Listed below are T cell receptor beta chains from one sample, sequenced in a study of blood T cell repertoires in COVID-19. TCRdb keeps only in-frame clones here, not all; method: immunoSEQ multiplex PCR. The profile shows about 300,000 clones, 75% to 90% of them singletons. What was sequenced was peripheral blood. The receptors here all came from a woman aged 40 to 50 who had recovered from COVID-19. CDR3s include the opening cysteine and the closing phenylalanine or tryptophan. A D gene is named only where the DNA matches it firmly. A row's size may be missing; if present it is once, few, many or a size class.

D	size	V	J	CDR3	DNA
TRBD1	-	TRBV25-1	TRBJ1-1	CASSGDRGTSTEAFF	TGTGCCAGCAGTGGGGACAGGGGCACCAGCACTGAAGCTTTCTTT
TRBD2	-	TRBV11-3	TRBJ2-1	CASSDSGGGHWNEQFF	TGTGCCAGCAGCGATAGCGGGGGGGGCCACTGGAATGAGCAGTTCTTC
TRBD1	-	TRBV5-1	TRBJ1-2	CASTRGDRGDRNGYTF	TGCGCCAGCACCAGGGGGGACAGGGGAGATCGAAATGGCTACACCTTC
-	few	TRBV12-3/TRBV12-4	TRBJ2-6	CATGSGANVLTF	TGTGCCACCGGCTCTGGGGCCAACGTCCTGACTTTC
-	-	TRBV6-2/TRBV6-3	TRBJ1-3	CASSYSGQSYSGNTIYF	TGTGCCAGCAGTTACTCGGGGCAGAGTTACTCTGGAAACACCATATATTTT
TRBD1	-	TRBV18	TRBJ1-1	CASSPGTGAEAFF	TGTGCCAGCTCACCCGGGACAGGGGCTGAAGCTTTCTTT
-	-	TRBV6-5	TRBJ1-1	CASSYLTRGTEAFF	TGTGCCAGCAGTTACCTCACCCGCGGAACTGAAGCTTTCTTT
TRBD1	-	TRBV5-1	TRBJ1-4	CASSLDRGHEKLFF	TGCGCCAGCAGCTTGGACAGGGGACATGAAAAACTGTTTTTT
TRBD1	-	TRBV5-4	TRBJ1-2	CASSWLGTGRNYGYTF	TGTGCCAGCAGCTGGCTAGGGACAGGGAGGAACTATGGCTACACCTTC
-	-	TRBV6-6	TRBJ1-1	CASSRGTSATSNTEAFF	TGTGCCAGCAGCCGAGGGACATCAGCAACGTCCAACACTGAAGCTTTCTTT
TRBD1	-	TRBV30	TRBJ1-5	CAWSEGTGSNQPQHF	TGTGCCTGGAGTGAGGGGACAGGGAGCAATCAGCCCCAGCATTTT
-	-	TRBV29-1	TRBJ2-3	CSVGMGGHTDTQYF	TGCAGCGTTGGTATGGGAGGCCACACAGATACGCAGTATTTT
TRBD1	-	TRBV6-4	TRBJ1-5	CASILGGQGRTQHF	TGTGCCAGCATTCTAGGGGGACAGGGGAGGACCCAGCATTTT
-	once	TRBV27	TRBJ2-1	CASSRRSSYNEQFF	TGTGCCAGCAGCCGTAGGAGCTCCTACAATGAGCAGTTCTTC
TRBD2	-	TRBV18	TRBJ2-1	CASSPQGTSGTNNEQFF	TGTGCCAGCTCACCACAAGGGACTAGCGGGACCAACAATGAGCAGTTCTTC
-	-	TRBV6-2/TRBV6-3	TRBJ2-3	CASSQRGIWTDTQYF	TGTGCCAGCAGCCAAAGGGGGATATGGACAGATACGCAGTATTTT
-	-	TRBV29-1	TRBJ1-1	CSVEDRGTRDTEAFF	TGCAGCGTTGAAGATCGGGGGACCCGGGACACTGAAGCTTTCTTT
-	-	TRBV6-5	TRBJ1-2	CASSYLGAETGDGYTF	TGTGCCAGCAGTTACTTGGGAGCTGAAACGGGTGATGGCTACACCTTC
TRBD1	-	TRBV13	TRBJ1-2	CASSLGQDINYGYTF	TGTGCCAGCAGCTTGGGACAGGACATTAACTATGGCTACACCTTC
TRBD1	-	TRBV11-2	TRBJ2-1	CASSLSDRAGYNEQFF	TGTGCCAGCAGCTTATCCGACAGGGCAGGCTACAATGAGCAGTTCTTC
TRBD2	-	TRBV4-1	TRBJ2-7	CASSQGPSGGRSYEQYF	TGCGCCAGCAGCCAGGGACCTAGCGGGGGACGTTCCTACGAGCAGTACTTC
-	-	TRBV19	TRBJ1-1	CASSMRGAIWTEAFF	TGTGCCAGTAGTATGCGGGGCGCCATATGGACTGAAGCTTTCTTT
-	-	TRBV29-1	TRBJ1-3	CSAQTGNTIYF	TGCAGCGCCCAAACAGGAAACACCATATATTTT
-	-	TRBV29-1	TRBJ2-5	CSADPRGRETQYF	TGCAGCGCCGACCCCAGGGGTAGGGAGACCCAGTACTTC
TRBD2	-	TRBV20-1	TRBJ2-7	CSASPGLATLSYEQYF	TGCAGTGCTAGTCCCGGACTAGCCACACTTTCCTACGAGCAGTACTTC
-	-	TRBV21-1	TRBJ2-7	CASSPRTGMGYEQYF	TGTGCCAGCAGCCCTCGTACAGGAATGGGGTACGAGCAGTACTTC
TRBD1	-	TRBV6-6	TRBJ1-6	CASSSTGDNSPLHF	TGTGCCAGCAGTTCAACAGGGGATAATTCACCCCTCCACTTT
-	-	TRBV18	TRBJ1-1	CASSPFVGRLNTEAFF	TGTGCCAGCTCACCTTTCGTGGGGAGGTTGAACACTGAAGCTTTCTTT
TRBD2	-	TRBV6-2/TRBV6-3	TRBJ2-7	CASSFAREVSYEQYF	TGTGCCAGCAGTTTCGCCCGGGAGGTTTCCTACGAGCAGTACTTC
TRBD1	-	TRBV9	TRBJ2-5	CASSVGQGETQYF	TGTGCCAGCAGCGTAGGACAGGGAGAGACCCAGTACTTC